Below, one T cell receptor (beta chain) is given with its context. Its target is unknown. CD4+ cells were split into CD45RA+ naive and CD45RA-negative memory subsets. This sample was taken from a study of shared clonotypes between healthy human individuals. As for the study in general: Each donor had three CD4 naive, three CD4 memory, two CD8 naive and one CD8 memory plate.

Using immunoSEQ multiplex PCR, the repertoire was profiled, and TCRdb retains in-frame clones only, with some absent. Of about 1 million clones listed, around 74% are singletons. Unmatched junction bases numbered 3, after V lost 0 bases and J lost 6 bases. This CDR3 comprises 15 residues. From germline, CDR1 is SGHDT and CDR2 YYEEEE. Whole-study findings and limits: Memory subsets had estimated richness that was generally smaller than that of naive subsets.

This rearrangement joins TRBV5-6 to TRBJ2-2; 9 bases fit TRBD2. The sample consisted of memory CD4+ T cells sorted from blood. Documented subset: CD45RA-negative fraction. The sequence was obtained from a man between 18 and 35 years old in good health. CDR3 loop: CASSLVIAGAGELFF. For the CDR3, the DNA is TGTGCCAGCAGCTTGGTTATAGCGGGAGCCGGGGAGCTGTTTTTT.